Listed below are T cell receptor beta chains from one sample, sequenced in a study of blood T cells in healthy people across ages. Each CDR3 protein gets one entry after TCRdb re-called the 5' RACE reads with MiXCR. The sample includes 1.8 million or so distinct CDR3 sequences, more than 35% of them seen just once. The sequenced sample was blood. The origin of the receptors is a human donor in good health. CDR3s include the opening cysteine and the closing phenylalanine or tryptophan. The D gene is left open where the match is weak. A clone size is listed for some rows: how often the clone was seen (once, few, many), or a class if it is expanded.

v_gene: TRBV29-1; d_gene: TRBD1; j_gene: TRBJ2-7; abundance: many; CDR3aa: CSVSGQDPYEQYF; CDR3nt: TGCAGCGTTTCCGGACAGGATCCCTACGAGCAGTACTTC
v_gene: TRBV20-1; d_gene: -; j_gene: TRBJ2-1; abundance: -; CDR3aa: CSARLDPYNEQFF; CDR3nt: TGCAGTGCTAGATTAGATCCCTACAATGAGCAGTTCTTC
v_gene: TRBV6-2/TRBV6-3; d_gene: -; j_gene: TRBJ1-2; abundance: few; CDR3aa: CASSYSQAGEYGYTF; CDR3nt: TGTGCCAGCAGTTACTCGCAGGCAGGAGAATATGGCTACACCTTC
v_gene: TRBV7-9; d_gene: -; j_gene: TRBJ1-1; abundance: -; CDR3aa: CASSLVGRGRATEAFF; CDR3nt: TGTGCCAGCAGCTTAGTAGGTAGGGGCAGGGCCACTGAAGCTTTCTTT
v_gene: TRBV20-1; d_gene: -; j_gene: TRBJ2-1; abundance: few; CDR3aa: CSARETGSYNEQFF; CDR3nt: TGCAGTGCTAGAGAGACAGGCTCCTACAATGAGCAGTTCTTC
v_gene: TRBV5-5; d_gene: -; j_gene: TRBJ2-4; abundance: -; CDR3aa: CASRNRVGEQYF; CDR3nt: TGTGCCAGCAGAAACAGGGTGGGAGAGCAGTACTTC
v_gene: TRBV7-9; d_gene: TRBD2; j_gene: TRBJ2-3; abundance: few; CDR3aa: CASSPQLAGVVDTQYF; CDR3nt: TGTGCCAGCAGCCCGCAACTAGCGGGGGTGGTAGATACGCAGTATTTT
v_gene: TRBV4-3; d_gene: -; j_gene: TRBJ2-4; abundance: few; CDR3aa: CASSQGGVNIQYF; CDR3nt: TGCGCCAGCAGCCAAGGGGGGGTGAACATTCAGTACTTC
v_gene: TRBV12-3/TRBV12-4; d_gene: -; j_gene: TRBJ1-4; abundance: -; CDR3aa: CASSLRVEAEKLFF; CDR3nt: TGTGCCAGCAGTTTAAGGGTAGAAGCTGAAAAACTGTTTTTT
v_gene: TRBV4-1; d_gene: -; j_gene: TRBJ1-1; abundance: -; CDR3aa: CASSQLEQKAFF; CDR3nt: TGCGCCAGCAGCCAATTAGAACAGAAAGCTTTCTTT
v_gene: TRBV12-3/TRBV12-4; d_gene: -; j_gene: TRBJ2-4; abundance: few; CDR3aa: CASSPQAGGNIQYF; CDR3nt: TGTGCCAGCAGCCCCCAGGCGGGCGGAAATATTCAGTACTTC
v_gene: TRBV6-6; d_gene: TRBD2; j_gene: TRBJ2-3; abundance: -; CDR3aa: CATGGGTLRTDTQYF; CDR3nt: TGTGCCACTGGCGGGGGGACCTTACGCACAGATACGCAGTATTTT
v_gene: TRBV5-1; d_gene: -; j_gene: TRBJ2-3; abundance: -; CDR3aa: CASSPGGHMSTDTQYF; CDR3nt: TGCGCCAGCAGCCCCGGGGGACATATGAGCACAGATACGCAGTATTTT
v_gene: TRBV18; d_gene: TRBD1; j_gene: TRBJ2-7; abundance: few; CDR3aa: CASSVYRGQPYEQYF; CDR3nt: TGTGCCAGCTCAGTTTACAGGGGACAGCCCTACGAGCAGTACTTC
v_gene: TRBV10-3; d_gene: -; j_gene: TRBJ2-7; abundance: many; CDR3aa: CAIMAGKGYEQYF; CDR3nt: TGTGCCATCATGGCAGGGAAAGGCTACGAGCAGTACTTC
v_gene: TRBV4-1; d_gene: -; j_gene: TRBJ1-2; abundance: few; CDR3aa: CASSQVFVAVYGYTF; CDR3nt: TGCGCCAGCAGCCAAGTTTTTGTGGCCGTCTATGGCTACACCTTC
v_gene: TRBV10-3; d_gene: -; j_gene: TRBJ2-5; abundance: many; CDR3aa: CAISARDTETQYF; CDR3nt: TGTGCCATCAGTGCAAGAGATACGGAGACCCAGTACTTC
v_gene: TRBV12-3/TRBV12-4; d_gene: -; j_gene: TRBJ1-1; abundance: few; CDR3aa: CASNPIEAPAFF; CDR3nt: TGTGCCAGCAACCCGATCGAAGCACCTGCTTTCTTT
v_gene: TRBV6-6; d_gene: -; j_gene: TRBJ2-5; abundance: -; CDR3aa: CASSHVLDFQETQYF; CDR3nt: TGTGCCAGCAGCCACGTCCTGGACTTCCAAGAGACCCAGTACTTC
v_gene: TRBV11-1; d_gene: -; j_gene: TRBJ2-1; abundance: -; CDR3aa: CASSTYQTNSYNEQFF; CDR3nt: TGTGCCAGCAGTACGTACCAGACTAACTCCTACAATGAGCAGTTCTTC
v_gene: TRBV7-2; d_gene: TRBD2; j_gene: TRBJ2-3; abundance: -; CDR3aa: CASSPGGRGGADTQYF; CDR3nt: TGTGCCAGCAGCCCAGGAGGACGGGGGGGCGCAGATACGCAGTATTTT
v_gene: TRBV12-3/TRBV12-4; d_gene: -; j_gene: TRBJ2-1; abundance: few; CDR3aa: CASSDARVNEQFF; CDR3nt: TGTGCCAGCAGTGATGCGAGGGTTAATGAGCAGTTCTTC
v_gene: TRBV9; d_gene: -; j_gene: TRBJ2-7; abundance: once; CDR3aa: CASSAGWGSGEQYF; CDR3nt: TGTGCCAGCAGCGCCGGATGGGGGTCGGGCGAGCAGTACTTC
v_gene: TRBV12-3/TRBV12-4; d_gene: -; j_gene: TRBJ2-7; abundance: -; CDR3aa: CASNIQGSDEQYF; CDR3nt: TGTGCCAGCAATATACAGGGTAGTGACGAGCAGTACTTC
v_gene: TRBV12-3/TRBV12-4; d_gene: TRBD1; j_gene: TRBJ1-1; abundance: -; CDR3aa: CASITDRAAEAFF; CDR3nt: TGTGCCAGCATCACCGACAGGGCGGCTGAAGCTTTCTTT
v_gene: TRBV20-1; d_gene: -; j_gene: TRBJ2-4; abundance: -; CDR3aa: CSTRNENIQYF; CDR3nt: TGCAGTACTAGAAACGAAAACATTCAGTACTTC
v_gene: TRBV25-1; d_gene: TRBD2; j_gene: TRBJ2-1; abundance: -; CDR3aa: CASSDPAGGHNEQFF; CDR3nt: TGTGCCAGCAGTGACCCAGCGGGAGGACACAATGAGCAGTTCTTC
v_gene: TRBV3-1; d_gene: TRBD1; j_gene: TRBJ2-7; abundance: -; CDR3aa: CASSQTQQGKSSYEQYF; CDR3nt: TGTGCCAGCAGCCAGACGCAACAGGGGAAAAGCTCCTACGAGCAGTACTTC
v_gene: TRBV6-5; d_gene: -; j_gene: TRBJ1-5; abundance: -; CDR3aa: CASSLRGYGNQPQHF; CDR3nt: TGTGCCAGCAGTTTGCGGGGGTACGGCAATCAGCCCCAGCATTTT